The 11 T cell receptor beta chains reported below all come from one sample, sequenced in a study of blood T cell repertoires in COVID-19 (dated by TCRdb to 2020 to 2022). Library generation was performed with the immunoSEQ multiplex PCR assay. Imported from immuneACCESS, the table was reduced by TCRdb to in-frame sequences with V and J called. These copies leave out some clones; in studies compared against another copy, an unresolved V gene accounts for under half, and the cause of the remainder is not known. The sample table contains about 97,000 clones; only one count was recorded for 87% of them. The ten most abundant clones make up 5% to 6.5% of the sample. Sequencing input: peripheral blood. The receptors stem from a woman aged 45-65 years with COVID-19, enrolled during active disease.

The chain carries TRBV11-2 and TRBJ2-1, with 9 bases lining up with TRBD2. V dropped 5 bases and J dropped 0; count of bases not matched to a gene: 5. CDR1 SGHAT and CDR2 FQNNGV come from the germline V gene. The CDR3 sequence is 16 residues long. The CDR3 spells CASSGLASNSYNEQFF. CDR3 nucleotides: TGTGCCAGCAGCGGACTAGCGTCAAACTCCTACAATGAGCAGTTCTTC.

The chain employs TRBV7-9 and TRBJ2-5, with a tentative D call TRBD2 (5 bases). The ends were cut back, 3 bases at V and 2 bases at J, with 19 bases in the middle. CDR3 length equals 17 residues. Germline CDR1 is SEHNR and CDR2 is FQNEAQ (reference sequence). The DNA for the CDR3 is TGTGCCAGCAGCTTTAGTAGGCTAAGCGGACCGCAAGAGACCCAGTACTTC. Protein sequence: CASSFSRLSGPQETQYF.

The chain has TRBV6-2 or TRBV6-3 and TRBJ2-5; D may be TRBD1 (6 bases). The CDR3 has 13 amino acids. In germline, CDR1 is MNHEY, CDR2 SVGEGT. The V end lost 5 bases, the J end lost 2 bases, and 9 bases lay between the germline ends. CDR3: CASSRTEQETQYF. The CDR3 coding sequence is TGTGCCAGCAGTAGGACAGAACAAGAGACCCAGTACTTC.

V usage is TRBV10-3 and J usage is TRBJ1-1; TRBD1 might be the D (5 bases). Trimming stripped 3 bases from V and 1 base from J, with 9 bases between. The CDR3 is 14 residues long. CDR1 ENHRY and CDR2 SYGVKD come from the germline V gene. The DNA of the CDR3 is TGTGCCATCAGTGAAATGGGGCAGAACACTGAAGCTTTCTTT. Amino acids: CAISEMGQNTEAFF.

For the CDR3, the DNA is TGTGCCAGCAGTGAGGACAGAGGACTCTATGGCTACACCTTC. Translation: CASSEDRGLYGYTF. The V gene is TRBV6-1, the J gene TRBJ1-2; D is perhaps TRBD1 (6 bases). The CDR3 has 14 residues. Trimming removed 3 bases at V and 4 bases at J, with 12 bases between. CDR1 is MNHNS and CDR2 is SASEGT in the germline V gene.

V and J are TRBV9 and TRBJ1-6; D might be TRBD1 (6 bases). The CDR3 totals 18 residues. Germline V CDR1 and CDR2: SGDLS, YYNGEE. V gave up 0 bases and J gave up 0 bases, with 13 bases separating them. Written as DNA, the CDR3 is TGTGCCAGCAGCGTAGAGGACAGCCCTGACTCCTATAATTCACCCCTCCACTTT. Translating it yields CASSVEDSPDSYNSPLHF.

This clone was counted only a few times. In DNA, the CDR3 is TGTGCCATCAGTATCAGGGGTTGGGATGGCTACACCTTC. Protein sequence: CAISIRGWDGYTF. The genes are TRBV10-3 and TRBJ1-2; maybe TRBD1 (6 bases). This CDR3 region has 13 residues. V dropped 5 bases and J dropped 6 bases, with 13 bases sitting between them. Germline loops: CDR1 ENHRY, CDR2 SYGVKD.

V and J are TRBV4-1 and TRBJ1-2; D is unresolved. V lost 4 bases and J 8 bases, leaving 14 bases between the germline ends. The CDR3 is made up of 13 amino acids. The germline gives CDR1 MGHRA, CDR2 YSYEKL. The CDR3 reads CASSPDPTWGYTF. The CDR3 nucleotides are TGCGCCAGCAGCCCCGACCCGACTTGGGGCTACACCTTC.

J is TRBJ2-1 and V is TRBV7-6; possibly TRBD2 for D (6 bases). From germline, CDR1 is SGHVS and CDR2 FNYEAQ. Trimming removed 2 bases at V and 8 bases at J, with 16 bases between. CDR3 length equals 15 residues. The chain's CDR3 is CASSLTSGPRDEQFF. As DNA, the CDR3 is TGTGCCAGCAGCTTAACCAGCGGGCCTCGGGATGAGCAGTTCTTC.

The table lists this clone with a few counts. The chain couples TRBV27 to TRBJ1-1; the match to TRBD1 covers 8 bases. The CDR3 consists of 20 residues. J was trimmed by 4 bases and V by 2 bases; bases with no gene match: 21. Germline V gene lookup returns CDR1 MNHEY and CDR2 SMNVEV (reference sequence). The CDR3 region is CASSLVPGQALLSSRTEAFF. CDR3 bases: TGTGCCAGCAGTTTAGTTCCGGGACAGGCTCTTCTTTCGTCTCGCACTGAAGCTTTCTTT.

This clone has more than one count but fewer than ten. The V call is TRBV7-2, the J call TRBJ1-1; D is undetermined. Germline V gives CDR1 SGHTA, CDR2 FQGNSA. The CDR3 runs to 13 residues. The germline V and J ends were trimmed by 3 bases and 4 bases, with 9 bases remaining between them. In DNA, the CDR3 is TGTGCCAGCAGCTTTGGCGAGGGCACTGAAGCTTTCTTT. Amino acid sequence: CASSFGEGTEAFF.